The sequence of this T cell receptor beta chain was determined in a study of blood T cell repertoires in COVID-19. Study in general: COVID-19 samples from acute and convalescent phases originated in the United States, Italy and Spain. T cells, B-cell-depleted T cells, or PBMCs provided the cDNA or gDNA that served as material.

One Seattle source followed patients from active infection through their disease course. Germline V CDR1 and CDR2: SGHAT, FQNNGV. The length of the CDR3 is 17 residues. The V gene end was trimmed by 4 bases and the J gene end by 2 bases; junction bases not matched to a gene: 7. Methods used by the authors: Nucleated cell counts were estimated from reference gene primer amplification. The assay was immunoSEQ multiplex PCR, and TCRdb's table has in-frame clones only and misses some. The V and J calls and clone size were taken over from that table, and D and trimming were inferred from the DNA. Of more than 200,000 clones listed, 80% to 85% are singletons.

Sequencing was done on a sample of peripheral blood. This receptor was obtained from a woman aged 80 or over with COVID-19, enrolled during active disease. The rearrangement uses TRBV11-2 and TRBJ2-1; 11 bases line up with TRBD2. The chain's CDR3 is CASSSVTSGGPYNEQFF. The CDR3, as DNA: TGTGCCAGCAGCTCCGTTACTAGCGGGGGTCCCTACAATGAGCAGTTCTTC.